The 32 T cell receptor beta chains given below trace back to one sample, sequenced in a study of CD8 T cells in Susac syndrome. RNA was extracted with the RNeasy kit, and a quantity of about 0.45 to 1 ug was reverse transcribed using random hexamers. TCRdb re-called the immunoSEQ multiplex PCR reads through MiXCR, storing one row per CDR3 protein. The data show a few hundred thousand distinct CDR3 sequences, 92% seen once. Material for sequencing was CD4+ T cells from PBMCs. These receptors were collected from a human donor with multiple sclerosis.

The chain recombines TRBV5-1 with TRBJ2-7; TRBD2 is a possible D gene (5 bases). V was clipped by 4 bases and J by 4 bases, with 18 bases between them. Germline V CDR1 and CDR2: SGHRS, YFSETQ. The CDR3 has 15 residues. CDR3 loop: CASSPLSGGFYEQYF. CDR3 nucleotide sequence: TGCGCCAGCAGCCCCTTGTCTGGAGGTTTTTACGAGCAGTACTTC.

The chain couples TRBV7-2 to TRBJ1-6, with a possible D match to TRBD1 (6 bases). Trimming cost V 6 bases and J 2 bases, with 14 bases left between them. There are 16 residues in the CDR3. Per the germline V gene, CDR1 is SGHTA and CDR2 is FQGNSA. DNA of the CDR3: TGTGCCAGCAGGCTAGGCAGGACAGCCTATAATTCACCCCTCCACTTT. It codes for CASRLGRTAYNSPLHF.

The rearrangement joins TRBV12-3 or TRBV12-4 to TRBJ1-1; unclear D gene. Trimming took off 3 bases at V and 4 bases at J, with 9 bases between the two ends. This CDR3 has 13 residues. The CDR3 loop reads CASSFLRATEAFF. The CDR3 DNA sequence: TGTGCCAGCAGTTTTCTCCGGGCCACTGAAGCTTTCTTT.

The chain recombines TRBV6-2 or TRBV6-3 with TRBJ2-1; perhaps TRBD2 as D (6 bases). The CDR3 contains 16 residues. The germline gives CDR1 MNHEY, CDR2 SVGEGT. V lost 2 bases and J lost 4, with 15 bases in between. The CDR3 loop reads CASSYPPRGSYNEQFF. The CDR3 nucleotides read TGTGCCAGCAGTTACCCGCCGCGGGGTAGTTACAATGAGCAGTTCTTC.

The gene calls are TRBV30 and TRBJ2-5; possibly TRBD1 or TRBD2 for D (5 bases each). V was cut by 5 bases and J by 2 bases, with 18 bases left in between. This CDR3 is built from 15 residues. Germline CDR1 is GTSNPN and CDR2 is SVGIG (reference sequence). The CDR3 reads CAWDRGAYQQETQYF. CDR3 DNA sequence: TGTGCCTGGGACCGGGGCGCCTACCAACAAGAGACCCAGTACTTC. Looking up the rest from reference TRBV30 and TRBJ2-5 gives the full variable domain: SQTIHQWPATLVQPVGSPLSLECTVEGTSNPNLYWYRQAAGRGLQLLFYSVGIGQISSEVPQNLSASRPQDRQFILSSKKLLLSDSGFYLCAWDRGAYQQETQYFGPGTRLLVL.

The V call is TRBV30, the J call TRBJ1-6; 7 bases are shared with TRBD1. Germline CDR1 reads GTSNPN; CDR2 reads SVGIG (reference sequence). Trimming removed 3 bases from V and 7 bases from J; junction bases left unmatched: 6. This CDR3 contains 14 residues. CDR3 DNA: TGTGCCTGGAGCGGACAGGTCGGGAATTCACCCCTCCACTTT. It encodes CAWSGQVGNSPLHF.

The rearrangement uses TRBV18 and TRBJ1-1; D is ambiguous. Trimming shortened V by 3 bases and J by 1 base, and 15 bases separated the two germline ends. Germline V gives CDR1 KGHSH, CDR2 LQKENI. The CDR3 contains 16 residues. The CDR3 DNA reads TGTGCCAGCTCACCGATCGGTGTTATCTCGAACACTGAAGCTTTCTTT. Protein: CASSPIGVISNTEAFF.

The chain combines TRBV7-3 with TRBJ2-1; 9 nucleotides line up with TRBD1. The junction had 5 bases not matched to a gene; V was cut back by 1 base and J by 7 bases. The CDR3 extends over 15 amino acids. Germline CDR1 reads SGHTA; CDR2 reads FQGTGA. The CDR3 bases are TGTGCCAGCAGCTTAAGGGTGGACAGGGGAAATGAGCAGTTCTTC. Its translation: CASSLRVDRGNEQFF.

V and J are TRBV7-6 and TRBJ2-3; D is ambiguous. The CDR3 contains 13 residues. CDR1 is SGHVS and CDR2 is FNYEAQ in the germline V gene. Trimming removed 5 bases at V and 4 bases at J, with 10 bases between. This chain's CDR3 is CASSLISPDTQYF. As DNA, the CDR3 is TGTGCCAGCAGCCTAATATCCCCAGATACGCAGTATTTT.

V is TRBV20-1 and J is TRBJ2-1, with D maybe TRBD2 (6 bases). The V and J ends lost 2 bases and 2 bases respectively, with 10 bases between them. Per the germline V gene, CDR1 is DFQATT and CDR2 is SNEGSKA (reference sequence). CDR3 length: 14 amino acids. CDR3 loop: CSARLAPTYNEQFF. The CDR3 nucleotides are TGCAGTGCTAGACTAGCGCCAACCTACAATGAGCAGTTCTTC.

The CDR3 DNA reads TGTGCCAGCAGCCTCGGACTAGCGGGAGTTTCTACGCAGTATTTT. Protein sequence: CASSLGLAGVSTQYF. The V call is TRBV6-2 or TRBV6-3, the J call TRBJ2-3; 13 nucleotides align to TRBD2. Germline-derived CDR1 and CDR2 are MNHEY and SVGEGT. The ends lost 6 bases at V and 8 bases at J; junction bases unmatched: 8. CDR3 length: 15 amino acids.

This clonotype was observed a few times. The chain joins TRBV6-1 to TRBJ2-5; TRBD2 agrees at 9 bases. The CDR3 has 15 residues. V lost 4 bases, J lost 2 bases, and 5 bases stayed unmatched. Germline CDR1 MNHNS, CDR2 SASEGT. The CDR3 spells CASSGAGGRQETQYF. CDR3 DNA sequence: TGTGCCAGCAGTGGAGCGGGAGGTAGGCAAGAGACCCAGTACTTC.

The rearrangement joins TRBV18 to TRBJ2-5; 7 nucleotides line up with TRBD2. Germline V lookup: CDR1 KGHSH, CDR2 LQKENI. Trimming removed 1 base from V and 3 bases from J; junction bases left unmatched: 2. The CDR3 consists of 14 residues. The CDR3 loop is CASSPRLAEETQYF. The CDR3, as DNA: TGTGCCAGCTCACCACGGCTAGCGGAAGAGACCCAGTACTTC.

The chain employs TRBV7-9 and TRBJ1-3; no definite D call. Trimming stripped 3 bases from V and 4 bases from J, with 13 bases between. Germline values: CDR1 SEHNR, CDR2 FQNEAQ (reference sequence). The length of the CDR3 is 15 residues. The CDR3 DNA reads as TGTGCCAGCAGCTTCCCGCAATTACGGGGAAACACCATATATTTT. Its translation is CASSFPQLRGNTIYF. Full variable domain (outside the CDR3, taken from reference TRBV7-9 and TRBJ1-3): DTGVSQNPRHKITKRGQNVTFRCDPISEHNRLYWYRQTLGQGPEFLTYFQNEAQLEKSRLLSDRFSAERPKGSFSTLEIQRTEQGDSAMYLCASSFPQLRGNTIYFGEGSWLTVV.

This clonotype was picked up one time. V gene TRBV7-2 combines with J gene TRBJ1-3, with D unresolved. The CDR3 is 14 amino acids. CDR1 SGHTA and CDR2 FQGNSA come from the germline V gene. Trimming took 0 bases from V and 0 from J, leaving 3 bases between them. CDR3 nucleotide sequence: TGTGCCAGCAGCTTAGCGCGCTCTGGAAACACCATATATTTT. It is translated as CASSLARSGNTIYF.

This chain connects TRBV3-1 to TRBJ2-7, with TRBD2 as a possible D gene (7 bases). This CDR3 is built from 14 residues. In germline, CDR1 is LGHDT, CDR2 YNNKEL (reference sequence). Trimming left V 4 bases short and J 5 bases short, with 15 bases between. This chain's CDR3 is CASSPRREGDEQYF. The CDR3 DNA sequence: TGTGCCAGCAGCCCCAGAAGGGAGGGGGACGAGCAGTACTTC.

The chain recombines TRBV5-4 with TRBJ2-4; unclear D gene. The V and J ends lost 0 bases and 4 bases respectively, with 5 bases between them. There are 13 residues in the CDR3. In germline, CDR1 is SGHNT, CDR2 YYREEE (reference sequence). The CDR3 DNA follows: TGTGCCAGCAGCTTGGATGGGAAAAACATTCAGTACTTC. It specifies CASSLDGKNIQYF.

J is TRBJ1-4 and V is TRBV5-1; D gene uncertain. Between the trimmed V and J ends, which lost 3 bases and 0 bases, there was a span of 9 bases. Germline CDR1 is SGHRS and CDR2 is YFSETQ. The CDR3 runs 15 residues. The CDR3 region is CASSSETATNEKLFF. The CDR3 nucleotides read TGCGCCAGCAGCTCGGAGACGGCAACTAATGAAAAACTGTTTTTT.

The rearrangement uses TRBV2 and TRBJ2-7; TRBD2 might be the D (5 bases). Germline-derived CDR1 and CDR2 are SNHLY and FYNNEI. V dropped 6 bases and J dropped 6 bases, with 9 bases sitting between them. There are 11 residues in the CDR3. CDR3 DNA: TGTGCCAGCAGGGCAGGAGGCGAGCAGTACTTC. Residues: CASRAGGEQYF. The variable domain in full, with the rest retrieved from reference TRBV2 and TRBJ2-7, is EPEVTQTPSHQVTQMGQEVILRCVPISNHLYFYWYRQILGQKVEFLVSFYNNEISEKSEIFDDQFSVERPDGSNFTLKIRSTKLEDSAMYFCASRAGGEQYFGPGTRLTVT.

V gene TRBV18 combines with J gene TRBJ1-1; D unresolved. Germline values: CDR1 KGHSH, CDR2 LQKENI. The CDR3 spans 14 residues. V shed 8 bases and J shed 1 base, with 14 bases lying between them. CDR3 amino acids: CASHLSGRNTEAFF. DNA for the CDR3: TGTGCCAGCCATCTATCAGGCCGGAACACTGAAGCTTTCTTT.

The chain is built from TRBV10-3 and TRBJ2-3; no firm D call. Trimming took 2 bases from V and 6 from J, leaving 15 bases between them. This CDR3 is built from 15 residues. Germline lookup yields CDR1 ENHRY and CDR2 SYGVKD. The DNA of the CDR3 is TGTGCCATCAGTGAGCCCCGGATGCCTCCTGATACGCAGTATTTT. This gives the protein CAISEPRMPPDTQYF.

This rearrangement joins TRBV5-1 to TRBJ1-2, with 11 bases lining up with TRBD1. After removal of 4 bases from V and 5 bases from J, the junction contained 7 bases not matched to a gene. The length of the CDR3 is 15 residues. Germline assignment: CDR1 SGHRS and CDR2 YFSETQ. The CDR3 region has the DNA TGCGCCAGCAGCCTATCAGGACAGGGGGCGTATGGCTACACCTTC. As protein: CASSLSGQGAYGYTF.

The chain joins TRBV30 to TRBJ1-3, with D possibly TRBD1 on 5 matching bases. V gave up 0 bases and J gave up 0 bases, with 12 bases separating them. The CDR3 extends over 16 amino acids. Germline loops: CDR1 GTSNPN, CDR2 SVGIG (reference sequence). CDR3 bases: TGTGCCTGGAGTGTACGGGGGATGCTCTCTGGAAACACCATATATTTT. Translated, it gives CAWSVRGMLSGNTIYF.

The chain carries TRBV5-1 and TRBJ2-7; TRBD1 matches 7 bases. Looked up from germline, CDR1 is SGHRS and CDR2 is YFSETQ. V gave up 4 bases and J gave up 2 bases; unmatched junction bases: 18. The CDR3 contains 18 residues. The CDR3 nucleotides read TGCGCCAGCAGCAGACTTGCCGCAACAGGGGACCCAACCTACGAGCAGTACTTC. This gives the protein CASSRLAATGDPTYEQYF.

This clonotype was counted once. V usage is TRBV5-1 and J usage is TRBJ1-1; D is ambiguous. Trimming removed 0 bases at V and 3 bases at J, with 9 bases between. In germline, CDR1 is SGHRS, CDR2 YFSETQ. The CDR3 runs to 14 residues. CDR3 amino acids: CASSLAVFDTEAFF. CDR3 in DNA: TGCGCCAGCAGCTTGGCGGTTTTTGACACTGAAGCTTTCTTT.

The CDR3: CASSQDVFNIQYF. In DNA, the CDR3 is TGCGCCAGCAGCCAAGATGTCTTCAACATTCAGTACTTC. The V call is TRBV4-1, the J call TRBJ2-4; D ambiguous. Trimming stripped 0 bases from V and 7 bases from J, with 7 bases between. Per germline, CDR1 MGHRA and CDR2 YSYEKL. The CDR3 length is 13 residues.

In its sample, this clonotype was seen once. The rearrangement links TRBV6-6 to TRBJ2-5; D might be TRBD1 or TRBD2, each matching 5 bases. The V and J ends lost 0 bases and 2 bases respectively, with 13 bases between them. The CDR3 length is 16 residues. Looked up from germline, CDR1 is MNHNY and CDR2 is SVGAGI (reference sequence). The CDR3 region is CASSYSGVGEQETQYF. The CDR3 DNA follows: TGTGCCAGCAGTTACTCGGGGGTCGGCGAACAAGAGACCCAGTACTTC.

The rearrangement links TRBV29-1 to TRBJ1-1; the D is unclear. The CDR3 runs to 13 residues. The V and J ends lost 5 bases and 1 base respectively, with 11 bases between them. Germline CDR1 is SQVTM and CDR2 is ANQGSEA. The CDR3 coding sequence is TGCAGCGTTCATGAGTTTGGGAACACTGAAGCTTTCTTT. Its protein is CSVHEFGNTEAFF.

Here the CDR3 DNA reads TGCAGTGCTATGGGGAGGGGGGGTCGCTACGAGCAGTACTTC. Translating it yields CSAMGRGGRYEQYF. This chain connects TRBV20-1 to TRBJ2-7; perhaps TRBD2 as D (7 bases). Germline lookup yields CDR1 DFQATT and CDR2 SNEGSKA (reference sequence). This CDR3 spans 14 amino acids. The ends were cut back, 4 bases at V and 3 bases at J, with 16 bases in the middle.

V and J are TRBV5-1 and TRBJ2-7, with 8 bases matching TRBD1. The germline V gene has CDR1 SGHRS and CDR2 YFSETQ. The CDR3 runs 19 residues. Losses at the gene ends were 3 bases for V and 6 bases for J; bases not matched to a gene: 23. Written as DNA, the CDR3 is TGCGCCAGCAGCTCCGGACGACAGGGGTCAATAATCATCCCTAGCGAGCAGTACTTC. As protein: CASSSGRQGSIIIPSEQYF.

The rearrangement links TRBV7-2 to TRBJ1-2; D may be TRBD1 (5 bases). Germline V CDR1 and CDR2: SGHTA, FQGNSA. V was pared by 1 base and J by 1 base, with 10 bases between. The CDR3 loop spans 15 amino acids. The CDR3 spells CASSLEAGYNYGYTF. The DNA for the CDR3 is TGTGCCAGCAGCTTAGAGGCAGGGTATAACTATGGCTACACCTTC.

The rearrangement uses TRBV24-1 and TRBJ2-3, with D maybe TRBD1 (5 bases). V was shortened by 4 bases and J by 3 bases, with 13 bases between the two germline ends. The germline gives CDR1 KGHDR, CDR2 SFDVKD. This CDR3 is built from 15 residues. Written as DNA, the CDR3 is TGTGCCACCAGTGACCCCAGCAGGACAACAGATACGCAGTATTTT. Protein: CATSDPSRTTDTQYF.